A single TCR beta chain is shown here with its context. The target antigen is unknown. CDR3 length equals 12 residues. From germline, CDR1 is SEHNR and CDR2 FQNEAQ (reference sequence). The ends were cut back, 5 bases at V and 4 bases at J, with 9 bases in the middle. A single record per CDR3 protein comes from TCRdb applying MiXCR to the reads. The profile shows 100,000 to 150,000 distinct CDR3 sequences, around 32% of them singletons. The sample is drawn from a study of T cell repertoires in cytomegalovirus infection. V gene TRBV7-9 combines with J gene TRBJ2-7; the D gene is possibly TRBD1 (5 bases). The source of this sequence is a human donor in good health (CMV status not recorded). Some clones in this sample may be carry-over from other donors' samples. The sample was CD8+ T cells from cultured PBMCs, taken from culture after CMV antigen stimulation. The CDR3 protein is CASSHQGYEQYF. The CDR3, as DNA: TGTGCCAGCAGCCATCAGGGTTACGAGCAGTACTTC.